The 3 T cell receptor beta chains below come from one sample, sequenced in a study of cytomegalovirus exposure and HLA in healthy donors. The protocol was immunoSEQ multiplex PCR, while the TCRdb copy is restricted to in-frame clones and leaves out a portion. This sample yields 140,000 or so clones, of which 90% to 95% are seen a single time; under 0.8% belongs to the top ten. Material for sequencing was PBMCs. Every receptor here comes from a young man in good health and CMV-seronegative.

This clone was seen a few times. The chain links TRBV4-2 to TRBJ1-2; 9 bases line up with TRBD1. This CDR3 region has 15 residues. After removal of 1 base from V and 7 bases from J, the junction contained 7 bases not matched to a gene. CDR1 is LGHNA, CDR2 YNFKEQ, per germline. The CDR3 here is CASSQATGGTGGYTF. DNA of the CDR3: TGTGCCAGCAGCCAAGCAACAGGGGGCACGGGTGGCTACACCTTC.

The chain joins TRBV5-5 to TRBJ1-1; TRBD1 agrees at 8 bases. This CDR3 contains 14 residues. Germline V gene sequence: CDR1 SGHKS, CDR2 YYEKEE (reference sequence). Trimming cost V 1 base and J 5 bases; bases outside gene matches: 4. The CDR3 nucleotides are TGTGCCAGCAGCTTGAAATGGACAGGGACTGAAGCTTTCTTT. Translation: CASSLKWTGTEAFF.

CDR3 sequence reads: CASSSPKVRGSTDTQYF. Here the CDR3 DNA reads TGTGCCAGTAGCTCACCTAAGGTGAGAGGTAGTACAGATACGCAGTATTTT. This sequence joins TRBV19 and TRBJ2-3; the D is unclear. The length of the CDR3 is 17 residues. V was shortened by 6 bases and J by 3 bases, with 22 bases between the two germline ends. Germline V gene data show CDR1 as LNHDA and CDR2 as SQIVND (reference sequence).